A single sample is the source of the 4 T cell receptor beta chains below, sequenced in a study of cytomegalovirus exposure and HLA in healthy donors. PCR amplification relied on 60 Vbeta primers (plus 13 Jbeta primers). Libraries were prepared by immunoSEQ multiplex PCR; TCRdb keeps only in-frame clonotypes and omits some of them. The sample has about 160,000 clones, over 70% seen once. The source material was PBMCs. These receptors all come from a boy younger than 10 in good health and CMV-seronegative.

The chain uses TRBV6-1 and TRBJ2-1; D not resolved. The germline V gene has CDR1 MNHNS and CDR2 SASEGT. The CDR3 runs 17 residues. The V gene lost 1 base and the J gene lost 3 bases, with 16 bases spanning the gap. CDR3 coding DNA: TGTGCCAGCAGTGAAGGGTCACTCTTAACCCACTACAATGAGCAGTTCTTC. Its protein product is CASSEGSLLTHYNEQFF.

The gene calls are TRBV7-2 and TRBJ2-1; D is unclear. Germline V gene data show CDR1 as SGHTA and CDR2 as FQGNSA. The CDR3 sequence is 12 residues long. Trimming pared 1 base from V and 9 bases from J, leaving 7 bases between. In DNA, the CDR3 is TGTGCCAGCAGCTTAGGGTTAGTTGAGCAGTTCTTC. Its protein is CASSLGLVEQFF. The whole variable domain, remainder taken from reference TRBV7-2 and TRBJ2-1, is GAGVSQSPSNKVTEKGKDVELRCDPISGHTALYWYRQSLGQGLEFLIYFQGNSAPDKSGLPSDRFSAERTGGSVSTLTIQRTQQEDSAVYLCASSLGLVEQFFGPGTRLTVL.

V is TRBV18 and J is TRBJ1-2; 7 nucleotides match TRBD1. V was pared by 4 bases and J by 4 bases, with 9 bases of the junction left unmatched. CDR1 is KGHSH, CDR2 LQKENI, per germline. This CDR3 is 15 amino acids long. The CDR3 protein is CASSRWDSVGYGYTF. Written as DNA, the CDR3 is TGTGCCAGCTCACGATGGGACAGCGTCGGCTATGGCTACACCTTC.

This clone was seen a few times. The chain joins TRBV4-3 to TRBJ2-4; the match to TRBD2 covers 7 bases. CDR1 LGHNA and CDR2 YSLEER come from the germline V gene. The V segment lost 0 bases and the J segment 8 bases; nucleotides outside the gene matches: 7. This CDR3 contains 15 residues. The CDR3 DNA follows: TGCGCCAGCAGCCAAGATAGGGAGGGGAGATACATTCAGTACTTC. Its protein is CASSQDREGRYIQYF.